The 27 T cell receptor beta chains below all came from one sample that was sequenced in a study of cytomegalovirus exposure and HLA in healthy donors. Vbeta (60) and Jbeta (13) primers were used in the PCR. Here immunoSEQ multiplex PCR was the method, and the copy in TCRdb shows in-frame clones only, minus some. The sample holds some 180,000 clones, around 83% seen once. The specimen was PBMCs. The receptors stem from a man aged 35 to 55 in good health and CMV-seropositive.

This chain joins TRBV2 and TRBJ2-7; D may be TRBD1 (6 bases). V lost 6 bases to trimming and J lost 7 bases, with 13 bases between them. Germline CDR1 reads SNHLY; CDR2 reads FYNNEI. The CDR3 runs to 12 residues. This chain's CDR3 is CASREQGGEQYF. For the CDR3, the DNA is TGTGCCAGCAGGGAGCAAGGGGGAGAGCAGTACTTC.

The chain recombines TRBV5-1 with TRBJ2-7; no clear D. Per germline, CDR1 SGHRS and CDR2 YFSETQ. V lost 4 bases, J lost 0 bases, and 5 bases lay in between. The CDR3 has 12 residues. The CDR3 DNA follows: TGCGCCAGCAGCCTCCCCTCCTACGAGCAGTACTTC. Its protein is CASSLPSYEQYF. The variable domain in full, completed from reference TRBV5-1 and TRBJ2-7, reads KAGVTQTPRYLIKTRGQQVTLSCSPISGHRSVSWYQQTPGQGLQFLFEYFSETQRNKGNFPGRFSGRQFSNSRSEMNVSTLELGDSALYLCASSLPSYEQYFGPGTRLTVT.

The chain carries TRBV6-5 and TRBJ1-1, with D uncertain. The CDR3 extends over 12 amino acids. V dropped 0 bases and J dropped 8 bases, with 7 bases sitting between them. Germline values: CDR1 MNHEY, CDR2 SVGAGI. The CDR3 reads CASSYSVGEAFF. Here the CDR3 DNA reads TGTGCCAGCAGTTACTCGGTGGGCGAAGCTTTCTTT.

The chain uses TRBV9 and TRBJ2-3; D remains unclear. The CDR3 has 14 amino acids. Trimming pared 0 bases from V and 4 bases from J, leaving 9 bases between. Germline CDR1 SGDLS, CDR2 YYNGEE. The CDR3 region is CASSVGSSSDTQYF. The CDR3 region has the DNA TGTGCCAGCAGCGTAGGGAGTAGCTCAGATACGCAGTATTTT. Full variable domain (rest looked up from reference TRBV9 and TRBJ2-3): DSGVTQTPKHLITATGQRVTLRCSPRSGDLSVYWYQQSLDQGLQFLIQYYNGEERAKGNILERFSAQQFPDLHSELNLSSLELGDSALYFCASSVGSSSDTQYFGPGTRLTVL.

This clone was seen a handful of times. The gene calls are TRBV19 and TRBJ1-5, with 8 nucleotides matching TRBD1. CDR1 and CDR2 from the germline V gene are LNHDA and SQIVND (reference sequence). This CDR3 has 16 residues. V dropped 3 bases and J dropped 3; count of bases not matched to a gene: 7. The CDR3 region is CASSMQGARVNQPQHF. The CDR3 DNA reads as TGTGCCAGTAGTATGCAGGGGGCGCGGGTCAATCAGCCCCAGCATTTT. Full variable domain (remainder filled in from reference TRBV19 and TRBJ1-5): DGGITQSPKYLFRKEGQNVTLSCEQNLNHDAMYWYRQDPGQGLRLIYYSQIVNDFQKGDIAEGYSVSREKKESFPLTVTSAQKNPTAFYLCASSMQGARVNQPQHFGDGTRLSIL.

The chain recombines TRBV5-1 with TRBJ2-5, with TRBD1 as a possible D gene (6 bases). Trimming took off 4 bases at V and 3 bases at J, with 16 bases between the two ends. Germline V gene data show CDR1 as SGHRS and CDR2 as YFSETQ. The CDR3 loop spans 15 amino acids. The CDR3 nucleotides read TGCGCCAGCAGCCCAAACCGGGACACCAAAGAGACCCAGTACTTC. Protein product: CASSPNRDTKETQYF.

The CDR3 sequence: CASSYLGTKNIQYF. DNA of the CDR3: TGTGCCAGCAGTTACCTCGGGACCAAAAACATTCAGTACTTC. V usage is TRBV6-5 and J usage is TRBJ2-4; possible D gene TRBD2, 5 bases. The V end lost 2 bases, the J end lost 2 bases, and 7 bases lay between the germline ends. There are 14 residues in the CDR3. Germline V gene data show CDR1 as MNHEY and CDR2 as SVGAGI.

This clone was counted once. CDR3 in amino acids: CASSFHDRGQETQYF. CDR3 nucleotide sequence: TGTGCCAGCAGCTTCCACGACAGGGGGCAAGAGACCCAGTACTTC. The chain carries TRBV5-6 and TRBJ2-5, with 9 bases identical to TRBD1. The CDR3 totals 15 residues. Germline loops: CDR1 SGHDT, CDR2 YYEEEE. Losses at the gene ends were 2 bases for V and 2 bases for J; bases not matched to a gene: 4.

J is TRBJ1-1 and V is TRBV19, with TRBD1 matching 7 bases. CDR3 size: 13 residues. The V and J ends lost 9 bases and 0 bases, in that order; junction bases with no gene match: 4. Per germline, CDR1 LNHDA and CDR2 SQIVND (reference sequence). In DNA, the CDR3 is TGTGCCAGCGGGGACAGCATGAACACTGAAGCTTTCTTT. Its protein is CASGDSMNTEAFF.

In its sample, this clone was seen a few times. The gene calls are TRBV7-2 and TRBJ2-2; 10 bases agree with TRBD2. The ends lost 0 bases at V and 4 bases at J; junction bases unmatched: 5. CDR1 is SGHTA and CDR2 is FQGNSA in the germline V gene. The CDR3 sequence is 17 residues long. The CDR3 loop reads CASSLAPSGRTTGELFF. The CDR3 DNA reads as TGTGCCAGCAGCTTAGCGCCTAGCGGGAGAACCACCGGGGAGCTGTTTTTT.

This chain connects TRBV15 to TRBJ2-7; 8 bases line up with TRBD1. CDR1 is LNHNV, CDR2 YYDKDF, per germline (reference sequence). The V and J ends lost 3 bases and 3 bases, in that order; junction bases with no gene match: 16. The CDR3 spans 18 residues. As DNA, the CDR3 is TGTGCCACCAGCAGGACAGGGGTAAACGGGATTCCAAGCTACGAGCAGTACTTC. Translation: CATSRTGVNGIPSYEQYF. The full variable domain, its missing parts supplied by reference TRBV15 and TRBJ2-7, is DAMVIQNPRYQVTQFGKPVTLSCSQTLNHNVMYWYQQKSSQAPKLLFHYYDKDFNNEADTPDNFQSRRPNTSFCFLDIRSPGLGDTAMYLCATSRTGVNGIPSYEQYFGPGTRLTVT.

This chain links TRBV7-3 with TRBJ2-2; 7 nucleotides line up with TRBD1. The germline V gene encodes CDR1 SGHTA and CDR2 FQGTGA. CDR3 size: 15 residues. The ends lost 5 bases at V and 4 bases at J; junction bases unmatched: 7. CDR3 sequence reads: CASSPTGTVTGELFF. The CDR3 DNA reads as TGTGCCAGCAGCCCGACCGGGACAGTCACCGGGGAGCTGTTTTTT.

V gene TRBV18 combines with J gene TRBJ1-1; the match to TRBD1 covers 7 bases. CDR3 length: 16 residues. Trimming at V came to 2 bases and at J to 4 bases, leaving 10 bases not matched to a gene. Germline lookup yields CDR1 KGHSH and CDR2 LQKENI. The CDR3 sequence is CASSPRQGSTGTEAFF. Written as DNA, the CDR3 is TGTGCCAGCTCACCAAGACAGGGTTCCACGGGCACTGAAGCTTTCTTT.

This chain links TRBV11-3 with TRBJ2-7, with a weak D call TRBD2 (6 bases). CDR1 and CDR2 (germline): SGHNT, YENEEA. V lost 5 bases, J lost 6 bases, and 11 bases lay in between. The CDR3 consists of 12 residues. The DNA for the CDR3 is TGTGCCAGCAGCGCGGGAAGGGGCGAGCAGTACTTC. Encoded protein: CASSAGRGEQYF. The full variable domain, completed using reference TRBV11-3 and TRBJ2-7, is EAGVVQSPRYKIIEKKQPVAFWCNPISGHNTLYWYLQNLGQGPELLIRYENEEAVDDSQLPKDRFSAERLKGVDSTLKIQPAELGDSAVYLCASSAGRGEQYFGPGTRLTVT.

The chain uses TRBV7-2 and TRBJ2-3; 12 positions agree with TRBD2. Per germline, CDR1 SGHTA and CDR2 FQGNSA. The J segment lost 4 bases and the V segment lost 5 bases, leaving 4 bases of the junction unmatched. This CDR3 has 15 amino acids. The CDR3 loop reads CASSRLAGGPDTQYF. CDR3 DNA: TGTGCCAGCAGCCGTCTAGCGGGAGGGCCAGATACGCAGTATTTT.

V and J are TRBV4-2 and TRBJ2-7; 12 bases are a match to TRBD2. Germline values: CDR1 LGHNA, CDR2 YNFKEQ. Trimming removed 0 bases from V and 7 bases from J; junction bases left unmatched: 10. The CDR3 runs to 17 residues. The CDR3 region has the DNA TGTGCCAGCAGCCAAGATAGAACCCTAGCGGGAGGGGGTGAGCAGTACTTC. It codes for CASSQDRTLAGGGEQYF.

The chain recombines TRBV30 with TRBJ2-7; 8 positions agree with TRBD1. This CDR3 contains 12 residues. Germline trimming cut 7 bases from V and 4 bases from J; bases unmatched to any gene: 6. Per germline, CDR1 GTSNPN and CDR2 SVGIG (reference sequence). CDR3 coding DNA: TGTGCCTCCGGGACAGGTAGTTACGAGCAGTACTTC. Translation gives CASGTGSYEQYF.

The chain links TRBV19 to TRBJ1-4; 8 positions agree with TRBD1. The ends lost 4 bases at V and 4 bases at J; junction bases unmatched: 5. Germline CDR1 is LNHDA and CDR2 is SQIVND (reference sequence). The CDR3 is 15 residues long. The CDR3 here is CASSKGTGLNEKLFF. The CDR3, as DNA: TGTGCCAGTAGTAAGGGGACAGGCCTTAATGAAAAACTGTTTTTT.

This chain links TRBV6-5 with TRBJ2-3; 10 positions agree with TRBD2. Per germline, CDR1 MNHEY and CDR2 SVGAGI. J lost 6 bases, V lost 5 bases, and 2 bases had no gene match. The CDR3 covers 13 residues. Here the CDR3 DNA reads TGTGCCAGCAGTGTTAGCGGGAGGGATACGCAGTATTTT. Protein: CASSVSGRDTQYF.

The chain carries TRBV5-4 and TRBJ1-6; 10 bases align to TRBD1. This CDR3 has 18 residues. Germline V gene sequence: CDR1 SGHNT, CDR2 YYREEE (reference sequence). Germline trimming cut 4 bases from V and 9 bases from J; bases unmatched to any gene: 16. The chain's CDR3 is CASSTGQGGTFVGSPLHF. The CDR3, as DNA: TGTGCCAGCAGCACTGGACAGGGGGGGACTTTCGTGGGTTCACCCCTCCACTTT.

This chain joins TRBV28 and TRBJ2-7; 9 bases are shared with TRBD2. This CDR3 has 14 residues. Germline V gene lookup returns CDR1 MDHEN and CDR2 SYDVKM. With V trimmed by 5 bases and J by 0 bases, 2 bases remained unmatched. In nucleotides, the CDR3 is TGTGCCAGCAGTACTAGCGGGCACTCCTACGAGCAGTACTTC. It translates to CASSTSGHSYEQYF.

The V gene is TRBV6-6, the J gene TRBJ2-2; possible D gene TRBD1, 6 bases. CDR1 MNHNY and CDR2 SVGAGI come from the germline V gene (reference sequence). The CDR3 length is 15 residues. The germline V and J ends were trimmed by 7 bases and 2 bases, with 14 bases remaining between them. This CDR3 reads CASTLTGLNTGELFF. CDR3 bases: TGTGCCAGCACCCTAACAGGGTTAAACACCGGGGAGCTGTTTTTT.

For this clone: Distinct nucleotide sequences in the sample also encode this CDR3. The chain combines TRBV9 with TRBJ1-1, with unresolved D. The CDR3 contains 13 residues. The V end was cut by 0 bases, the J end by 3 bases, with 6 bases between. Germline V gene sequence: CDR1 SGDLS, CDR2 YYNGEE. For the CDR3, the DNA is TGTGCCAGCAGCGTAGCGGGTTACACTGAAGCTTTCTTT. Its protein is CASSVAGYTEAFF.

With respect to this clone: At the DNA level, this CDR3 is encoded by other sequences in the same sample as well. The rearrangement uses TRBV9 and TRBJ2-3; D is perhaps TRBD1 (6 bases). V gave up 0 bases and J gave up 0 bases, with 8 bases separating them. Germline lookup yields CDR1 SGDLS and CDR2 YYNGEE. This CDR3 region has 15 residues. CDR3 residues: CASSVVGASTDTQYF. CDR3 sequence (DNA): TGTGCCAGCAGCGTAGTGGGGGCTAGCACAGATACGCAGTATTTT.

In DNA, the CDR3 is TGTGCCAGCAGGTCAACACACCAAACTAACTATGGCTACACCTTC. Its protein product is CASRSTHQTNYGYTF. The rearrangement uses TRBV6-5 and TRBJ1-2; D is undetermined. V was trimmed by 6 bases and J by 0 bases, leaving 14 bases between them. Germline loops: CDR1 MNHEY, CDR2 SVGAGI. CDR3 size: 15 residues.

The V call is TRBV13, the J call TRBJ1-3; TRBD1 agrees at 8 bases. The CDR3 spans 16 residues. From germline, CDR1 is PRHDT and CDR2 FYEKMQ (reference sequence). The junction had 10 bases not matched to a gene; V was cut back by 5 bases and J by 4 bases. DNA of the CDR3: TGTGCCAGCAGCCCAGGACAGGGCGGGTTAGGAAACACCATATATTTT. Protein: CASSPGQGGLGNTIYF.

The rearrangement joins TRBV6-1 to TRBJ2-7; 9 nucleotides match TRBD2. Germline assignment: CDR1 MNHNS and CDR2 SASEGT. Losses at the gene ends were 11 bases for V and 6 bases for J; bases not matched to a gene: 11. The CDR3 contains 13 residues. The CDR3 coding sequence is TGTGCCTCGTTCGCGGGAGGGCCAAGCGAGCAGTACTTC. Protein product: CASFAGGPSEQYF.